This paragraph reports one T cell receptor (beta chain). Its antigen is not identified. The CDR3 sequence is 13 residues long. Germline CDR1 is MNHEY and CDR2 is SVGAGI. V lost 5 bases and J lost 7, with 14 bases in between. This cohort consisted of healthy bone marrow donors. The PCR ran on 60 Vbeta and 13 Jbeta primers. Assay used: immunoSEQ multiplex PCR; TCRdb lists only in-frame clones, some missing. The repertoire holds around 67,000 clones, with approximately 58% as singletons. The data stem from a study of cytomegalovirus exposure and HLA in healthy donors. Study overall: One earlier analysis, a look at 180 million or so T cells, found around 110 million unique TCR beta sequences.

Broader study findings: Most TCR beta V segments were productive about 90% or about 30% of the time in an earlier analysis.

This TCR came from a woman aged 45-65 years in good health and CMV-seronegative. V gene TRBV6-5 combines with J gene TRBJ1-2, with no clear D. Sequencing input: PBMCs. Here the CDR3 DNA reads TGTGCCAGCAGTCAGGTGACCCCCGGTGGCTACACCTTC. Amino acid sequence: CASSQVTPGGYTF.